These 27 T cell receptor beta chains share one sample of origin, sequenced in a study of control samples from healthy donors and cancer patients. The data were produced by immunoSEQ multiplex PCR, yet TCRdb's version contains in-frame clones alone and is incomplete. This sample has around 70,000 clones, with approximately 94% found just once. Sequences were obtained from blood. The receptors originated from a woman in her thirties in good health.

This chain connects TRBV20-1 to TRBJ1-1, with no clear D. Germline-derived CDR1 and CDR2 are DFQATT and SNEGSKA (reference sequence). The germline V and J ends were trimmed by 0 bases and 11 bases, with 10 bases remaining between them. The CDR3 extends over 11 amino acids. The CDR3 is CSARDLGLAFF. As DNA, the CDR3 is TGCAGTGCTAGAGATCTAGGCCTGGCTTTCTTT.

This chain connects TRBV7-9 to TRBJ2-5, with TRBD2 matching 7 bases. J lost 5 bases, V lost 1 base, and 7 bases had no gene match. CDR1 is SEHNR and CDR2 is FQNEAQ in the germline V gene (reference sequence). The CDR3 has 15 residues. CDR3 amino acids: CASSLGGSGLETQYF. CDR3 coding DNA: TGTGCCAGCAGCTTAGGGGGTAGCGGGCTCGAGACCCAGTACTTC. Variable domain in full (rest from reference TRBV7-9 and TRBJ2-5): DTGVSQNPRHKITKRGQNVTFRCDPISEHNRLYWYRQTLGQGPEFLTYFQNEAQLEKSRLLSDRFSAERPKGSFSTLEIQRTEQGDSAMYLCASSLGGSGLETQYFGPGTRLLVL.

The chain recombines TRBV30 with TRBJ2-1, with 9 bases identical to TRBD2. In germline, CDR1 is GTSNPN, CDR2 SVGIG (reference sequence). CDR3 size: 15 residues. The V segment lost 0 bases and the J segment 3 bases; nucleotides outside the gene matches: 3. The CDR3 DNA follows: TGTGCCTGGAGTGTAGTTAGCGGGGGCTACAATGAGCAGTTCTTC. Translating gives CAWSVVSGGYNEQFF.

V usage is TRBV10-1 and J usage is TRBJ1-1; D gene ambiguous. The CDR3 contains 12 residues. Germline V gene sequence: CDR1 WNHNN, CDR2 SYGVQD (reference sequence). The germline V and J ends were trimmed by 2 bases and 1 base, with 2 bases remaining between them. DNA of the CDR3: TGCGCCAGCAGTGAGCCGAACACTGAAGCTTTCTTT. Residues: CASSEPNTEAFF.

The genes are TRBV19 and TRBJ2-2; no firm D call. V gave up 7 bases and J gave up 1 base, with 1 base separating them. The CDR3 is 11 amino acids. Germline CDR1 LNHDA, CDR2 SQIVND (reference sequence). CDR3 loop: CASKNTGELFF. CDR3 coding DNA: TGTGCCAGTAAGAACACCGGGGAGCTGTTTTTT. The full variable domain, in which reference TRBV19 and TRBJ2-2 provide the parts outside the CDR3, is DGGITQSPKYLFRKEGQNVTLSCEQNLNHDAMYWYRQDPGQGLRLIYYSQIVNDFQKGDIAEGYSVSREKKESFPLTVTSAQKNPTAFYLCASKNTGELFFGEGSRLTVL.

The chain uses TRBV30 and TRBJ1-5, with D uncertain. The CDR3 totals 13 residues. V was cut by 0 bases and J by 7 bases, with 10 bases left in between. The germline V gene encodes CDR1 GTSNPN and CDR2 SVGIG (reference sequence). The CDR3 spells CAWSVAGRQPQHF. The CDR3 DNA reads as TGTGCCTGGAGTGTCGCCGGGAGGCAGCCCCAGCATTTT.

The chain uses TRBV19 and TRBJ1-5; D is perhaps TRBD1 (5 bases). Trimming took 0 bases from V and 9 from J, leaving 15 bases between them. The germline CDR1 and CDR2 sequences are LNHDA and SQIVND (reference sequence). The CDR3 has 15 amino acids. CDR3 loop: CASSIEQGGTGPQHF. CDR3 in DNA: TGTGCCAGTAGTATAGAGCAGGGCGGCACCGGGCCCCAGCATTTT. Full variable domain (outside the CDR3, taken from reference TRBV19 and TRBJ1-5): DGGITQSPKYLFRKEGQNVTLSCEQNLNHDAMYWYRQDPGQGLRLIYYSQIVNDFQKGDIAEGYSVSREKKESFPLTVTSAQKNPTAFYLCASSIEQGGTGPQHFGDGTRLSIL.

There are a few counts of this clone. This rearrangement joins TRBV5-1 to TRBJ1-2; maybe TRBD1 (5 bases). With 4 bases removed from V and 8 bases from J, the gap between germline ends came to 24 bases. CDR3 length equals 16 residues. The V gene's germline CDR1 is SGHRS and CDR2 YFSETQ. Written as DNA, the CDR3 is TGCGCCAGCAGCCCCGAGCAGGGTGCCAATAGAGGAGGCTACACCTTC. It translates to CASSPEQGANRGGYTF.

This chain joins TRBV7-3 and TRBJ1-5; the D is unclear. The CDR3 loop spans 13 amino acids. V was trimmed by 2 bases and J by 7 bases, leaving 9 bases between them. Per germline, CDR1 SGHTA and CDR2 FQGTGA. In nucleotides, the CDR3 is TGTGCCAGCAGCTTAGGAATCGGCCAGCCCCAGCATTTT. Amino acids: CASSLGIGQPQHF.

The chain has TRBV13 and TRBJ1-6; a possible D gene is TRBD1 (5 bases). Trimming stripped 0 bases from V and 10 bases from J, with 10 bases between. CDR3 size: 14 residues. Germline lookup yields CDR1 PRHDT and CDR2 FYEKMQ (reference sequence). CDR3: CASSLGGTSSPLHF. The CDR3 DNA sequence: TGTGCCAGCAGCTTAGGGGGGACCTCGTCACCCCTCCACTTT. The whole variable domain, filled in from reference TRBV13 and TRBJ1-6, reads AAGVIQSPRHLIKEKRETATLKCYPIPRHDTVYWYQQGPGQDPQFLISFYEKMQSDKGSIPDRFSAQQFSDYHSELNMSSLELGDSALYFCASSLGGTSSPLHFGNGTRLTVT.

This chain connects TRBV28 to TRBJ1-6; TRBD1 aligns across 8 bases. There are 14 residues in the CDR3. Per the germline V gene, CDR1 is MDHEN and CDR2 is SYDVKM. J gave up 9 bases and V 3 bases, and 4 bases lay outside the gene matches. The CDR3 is CASSLGTGGSPLHF. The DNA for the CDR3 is TGTGCCAGCAGTTTGGGGACAGGTGGTTCACCCCTCCACTTT.

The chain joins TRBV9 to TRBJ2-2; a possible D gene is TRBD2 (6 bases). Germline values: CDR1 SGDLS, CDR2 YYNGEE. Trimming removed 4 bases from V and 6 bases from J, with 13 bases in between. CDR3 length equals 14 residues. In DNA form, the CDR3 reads TGTGCCAGCAGCCCTCGGGGGAATCCCGGGGAGCTGTTTTTT. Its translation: CASSPRGNPGELFF.

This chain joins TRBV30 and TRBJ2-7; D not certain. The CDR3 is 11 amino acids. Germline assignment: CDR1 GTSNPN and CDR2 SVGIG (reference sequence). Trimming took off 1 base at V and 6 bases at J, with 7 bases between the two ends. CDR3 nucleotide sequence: TGTGCCTGGAGTGATGTGTTCGAGCAGTACTTC. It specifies CAWSDVFEQYF.

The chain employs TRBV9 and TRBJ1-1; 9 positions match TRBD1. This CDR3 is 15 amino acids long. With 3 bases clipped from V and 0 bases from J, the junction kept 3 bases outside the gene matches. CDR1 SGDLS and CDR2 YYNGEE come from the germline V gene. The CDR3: CASSGTGGVNTEAFF. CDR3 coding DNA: TGTGCCAGCAGCGGTACAGGGGGCGTGAACACTGAAGCTTTCTTT.

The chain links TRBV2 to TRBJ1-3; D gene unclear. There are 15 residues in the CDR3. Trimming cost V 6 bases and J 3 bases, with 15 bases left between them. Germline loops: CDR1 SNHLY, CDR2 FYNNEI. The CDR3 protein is CASRPSEDVGNTIYF. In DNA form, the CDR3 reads TGTGCCAGCAGGCCCTCTGAGGACGTTGGAAACACCATATATTTT. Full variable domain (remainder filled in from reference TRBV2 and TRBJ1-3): EPEVTQTPSHQVTQMGQEVILRCVPISNHLYFYWYRQILGQKVEFLVSFYNNEISEKSEIFDDQFSVERPDGSNFTLKIRSTKLEDSAMYFCASRPSEDVGNTIYFGEGSWLTVV.

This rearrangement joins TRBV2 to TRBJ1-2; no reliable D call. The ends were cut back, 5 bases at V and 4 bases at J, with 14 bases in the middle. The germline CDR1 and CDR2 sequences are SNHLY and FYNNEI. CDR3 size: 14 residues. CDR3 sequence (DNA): TGTGCCAGCAGTTCGGAAGGACCCTTCTATGGCTACACCTTC. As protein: CASSSEGPFYGYTF.

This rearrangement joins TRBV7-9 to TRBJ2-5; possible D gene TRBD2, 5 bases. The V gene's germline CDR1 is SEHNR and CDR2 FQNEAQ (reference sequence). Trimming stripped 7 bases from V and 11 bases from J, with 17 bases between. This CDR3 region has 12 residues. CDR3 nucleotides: TGTGCCAGCACTTACTTTGGGAGACTTCAGTACTTC. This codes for CASTYFGRLQYF.

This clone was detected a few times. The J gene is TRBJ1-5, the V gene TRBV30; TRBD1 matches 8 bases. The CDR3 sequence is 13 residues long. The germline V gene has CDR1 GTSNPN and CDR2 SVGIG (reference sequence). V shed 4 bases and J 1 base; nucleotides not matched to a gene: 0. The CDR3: CAWNRGSNQPQHF. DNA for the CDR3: TGTGCCTGGAACAGGGGGAGCAATCAGCCCCAGCATTTT.

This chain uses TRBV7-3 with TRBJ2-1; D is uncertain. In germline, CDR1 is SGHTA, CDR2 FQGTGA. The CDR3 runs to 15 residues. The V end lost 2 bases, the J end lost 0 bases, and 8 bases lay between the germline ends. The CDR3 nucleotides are TGTGCCAGCAGCTTAGGGGTATCCTCCTACAATGAGCAGTTCTTC. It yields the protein CASSLGVSSYNEQFF.

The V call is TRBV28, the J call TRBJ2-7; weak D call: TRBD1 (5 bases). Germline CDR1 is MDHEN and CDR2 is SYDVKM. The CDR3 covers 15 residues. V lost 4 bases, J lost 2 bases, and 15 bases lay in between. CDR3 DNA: TGTGCCAGCAGTTCACCGAACAGGAATACCTACGAGCAGTACTTC. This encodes CASSSPNRNTYEQYF.

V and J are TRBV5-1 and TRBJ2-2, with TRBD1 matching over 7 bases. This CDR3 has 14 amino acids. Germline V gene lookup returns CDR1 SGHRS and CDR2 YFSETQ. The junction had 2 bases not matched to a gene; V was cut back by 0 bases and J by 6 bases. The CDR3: CASSLATGAGELFF. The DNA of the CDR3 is TGCGCCAGCAGCTTGGCCACAGGGGCCGGGGAGCTGTTTTTT.

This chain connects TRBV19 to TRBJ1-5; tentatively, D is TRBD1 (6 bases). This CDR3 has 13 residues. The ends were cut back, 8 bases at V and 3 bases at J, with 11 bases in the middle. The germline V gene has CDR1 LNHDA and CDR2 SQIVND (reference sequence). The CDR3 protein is CASGDIDNQPQHF. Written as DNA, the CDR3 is TGTGCCAGTGGGGACATTGACAATCAGCCCCAGCATTTT. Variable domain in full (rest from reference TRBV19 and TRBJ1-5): DGGITQSPKYLFRKEGQNVTLSCEQNLNHDAMYWYRQDPGQGLRLIYYSQIVNDFQKGDIAEGYSVSREKKESFPLTVTSAQKNPTAFYLCASGDIDNQPQHFGDGTRLSIL.

The CDR3 nucleotides are TGTGCCAGCAGTCACGTGCAGGGTGGCTATGGCTACACCTTC. Its translation: CASSHVQGGYGYTF. The rearrangement links TRBV7-2 to TRBJ1-2, with D possibly matching TRBD1 (5 bases). V was cut by 6 bases and J by 4 bases, with 15 bases left in between. Germline values: CDR1 SGHTA, CDR2 FQGNSA. The CDR3 sequence is 14 residues long.

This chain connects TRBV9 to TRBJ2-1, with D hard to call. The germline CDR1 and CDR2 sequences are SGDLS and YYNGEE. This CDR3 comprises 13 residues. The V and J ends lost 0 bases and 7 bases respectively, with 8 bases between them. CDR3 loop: CASSVGPLNEQFF. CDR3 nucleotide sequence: TGTGCCAGCAGCGTAGGGCCCCTAAATGAGCAGTTCTTC.

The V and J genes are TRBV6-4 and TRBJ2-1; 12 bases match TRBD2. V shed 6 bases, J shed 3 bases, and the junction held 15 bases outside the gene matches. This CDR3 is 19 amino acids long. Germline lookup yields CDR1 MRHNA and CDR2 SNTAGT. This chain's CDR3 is CASSPSGGVKRQDYNEQFF. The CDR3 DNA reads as TGTGCCAGCAGCCCTAGCGGGGGGGTAAAGCGCCAGGACTACAATGAGCAGTTCTTC.

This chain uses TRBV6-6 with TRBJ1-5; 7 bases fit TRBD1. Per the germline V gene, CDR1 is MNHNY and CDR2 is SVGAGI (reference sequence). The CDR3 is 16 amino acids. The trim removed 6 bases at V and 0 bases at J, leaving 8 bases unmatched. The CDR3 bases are TGTGCCAGCAGCTATGCAGGGGGAACTAGCAATCAGCCCCAGCATTTT. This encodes CASSYAGGTSNQPQHF.

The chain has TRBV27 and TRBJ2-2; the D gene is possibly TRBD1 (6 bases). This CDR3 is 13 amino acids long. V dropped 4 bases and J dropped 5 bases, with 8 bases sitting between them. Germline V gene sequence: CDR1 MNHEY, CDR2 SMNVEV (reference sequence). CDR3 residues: CASSYQGTGELFF. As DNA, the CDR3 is TGTGCCAGCAGTTACCAGGGGACCGGGGAGCTGTTTTTT.